This T cell receptor beta chain was profiled in a study of blood T cell repertoires in COVID-19 (dated by TCRdb to 2018 to 2021). Regarding the study in general: Collaborator samples came from the United States, Italy and Spain and covered acute and convalescent phases of COVID-19. The material from the prospective study consisted of cDNA or gDNA derived from T cells, B-cell-depleted T cells, or PBMCs. Deeply sampled blood TCRbeta repertoires from subjects exposed to, actively infected with, or recovered from COVID-19 were included in the dataset. The repertoires were made available in a free public database intended to serve as a resource for research on the immune response to SARS-CoV-2. Samples came from the ongoing ImmuneRACE study (first 160 participants) plus 1,254 subjects from 6 global collaborators. The sample metadata nearly always contained a de-identified subject ID, COVID-19 status, age in years and sex. HLA class I and class II types, where available, came from metadata supplied by the sample provider rather than from assay-based typing.

In the prospective study, participants were roughly 18 to 100 years old, resided in fewer than 25 geographic areas of the United States, and were enrolled through a virtual design. To assign participants to cohorts, the prospective study relied on clinical history that participants themselves reported in a screening survey and a study questionnaire. For ImmuneRACE Cohort 3, a participant was defined as recovered based on two consecutive negative NP/OP PCR tests, clearance by a healthcare professional, or resolution of symptoms. In the prospective study, mobile phlebotomists collected whole blood, serum and a nasopharyngeal or oropharyngeal swab from each participant. Over an approximately two-month period, participants in the prospective study had the option of providing additional blood draws and questionnaires. Before DNA extraction, blood samples from the prospective study were shipped at room temperature or frozen.

V is cut back by 0 bases and J by 8 bases, with 6 bases in the junction unmatched. Per the germline V gene (reference sequence), GTSNPN is the CDR1 and SVGIG is the CDR2. The cysteine opens and the phenylalanine closes a CDR3 of 15 amino acids. The entry retains the CDR3 DNA only, 45 bases that are in frame from base 1. TCRbeta CDR3 regions were amplified from genomic DNA by means of the immunoSEQ Assay, a bias-controlled multiplex PCR. On the study's bioinformatics: Within the assay, amplification of reference gene primers was used to estimate how many nucleated cells each sample contained. To quantify the absolute abundance of each unique TCRbeta CDR3 rearrangement, sequence reads were collapsed and filtered. For each sample, productive Simpson clonality was calculated by taking the square root of Simpson's diversity index across productive rearrangements. As stored in TCRdb, this immuneACCESS dataset retains in-frame rearrangements with V and J assigned. A fraction of the clones does not appear; measured against another copy, unresolved V genes explain less than half of the discrepancy, and the remainder lacks a known reason. The V and J calls and clone size come from that table; D and trimming were worked out from the DNA. The sample table shows approximately 360,000 clones, and roughly 87% are seen once. The top ten clones comprise about 5% of the sample.

As to this clone: Its antigen remains unidentified. The sample holds no much larger clone one base away, and base qualities are not on file.

Overall study outcomes, separate from this receptor: The quantity of clinical and demographic metadata differed by source and by participant and was supplied without curation.

The sample taken for sequencing was PBMCs or T cells enriched from blood (not recorded which). This clonotype was obtained from a woman in her fifties or sixties who had recovered from COVID-19. The sequence links TRBV30 to TRBJ1-6; TRBD1 aligns with 8 central bases. The CDR3 region reads CAWSVSGGFYSPLHF. In nucleotides, the sequence is TGTGCCTGGAGTGTCTCAGGGGGCTTTTATTCACCCCTCCACTTT. The full variable domain, completed from the reference TRBV30 and TRBJ1-6 proteins outside the CDR3, reads SQTIHQWPATLVQPVGSPLSLECTVEGTSNPNLYWYRQAAGRGLQLLFYSVGIGQISSEVPQNLSASRPQDRQFILSSKKLLLSDSGFYLCAWSVSGGFYSPLHFGNGTRLTVT.